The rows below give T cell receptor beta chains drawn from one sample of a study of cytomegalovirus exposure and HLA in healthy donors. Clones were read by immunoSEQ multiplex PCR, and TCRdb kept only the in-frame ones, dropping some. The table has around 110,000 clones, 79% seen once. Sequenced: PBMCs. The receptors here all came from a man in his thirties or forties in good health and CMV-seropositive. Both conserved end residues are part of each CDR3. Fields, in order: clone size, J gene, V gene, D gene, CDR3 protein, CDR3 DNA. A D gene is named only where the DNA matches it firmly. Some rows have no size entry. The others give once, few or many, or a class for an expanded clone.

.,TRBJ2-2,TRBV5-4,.,CASSLSMGAGELFF,TGTGCCAGCAGCTTATCAATGGGCGCCGGGGAGCTGTTTTTT
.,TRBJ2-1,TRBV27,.,CASTLGDTNNEQFF,TGTGCCAGCACTTTAGGGGACACAAACAATGAGCAGTTCTTC
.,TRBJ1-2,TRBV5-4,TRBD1,CASSTRTGGDYGYTF,TGTGCCAGCAGCACCCGGACAGGGGGCGACTATGGCTACACCTTC
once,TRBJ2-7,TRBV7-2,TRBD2,CASSSRLAGGPMYEQYF,TGTGCCAGCAGCTCTCGACTAGCGGGGGGGCCAATGTACGAGCAGTACTTC
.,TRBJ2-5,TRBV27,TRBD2,CASWSGGVRETQYF,TGTGCCAGCTGGAGCGGGGGGGTCCGGGAGACCCAGTACTTC
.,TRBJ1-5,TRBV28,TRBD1,CASSLAGTGQPQHF,TGTGCCAGCAGTTTGGCCGGGACAGGGCAGCCCCAGCATTTT
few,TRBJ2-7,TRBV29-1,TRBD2,CSGNSGTSGEQYF,TGCAGCGGCAACTCGGGGACTAGCGGGGAGCAGTACTTC
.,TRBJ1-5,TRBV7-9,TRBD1,CSSGQGWNQPQHF,TGTTCCAGCGGACAGGGATGGAATCAGCCCCAGCATTTT
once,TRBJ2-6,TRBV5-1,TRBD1,CASSLDVTGGGGANGLTF,TGCGCCAGCAGCTTGGACGTGACAGGGGGTGGAGGGGCCAACGGCCTGACTTTC
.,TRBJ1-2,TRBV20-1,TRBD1,CSATGGYGYTF,TGCAGTGCTACAGGGGGCTATGGCTACACCTTC
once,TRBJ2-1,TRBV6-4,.,CASSEDGSSYNEQFF,TGTGCCAGCAGTGAGGACGGGAGCTCCTACAATGAGCAGTTCTTC
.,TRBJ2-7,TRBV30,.,CATTLRWEGVREQYF,TGTGCCACCACGCTACGGTGGGAGGGGGTGCGGGAGCAGTACTTC
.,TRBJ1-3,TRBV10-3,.,CAISPRPQGFGNTIYF,TGTGCCATCAGTCCGAGACCCCAGGGATTTGGAAACACCATATATTTT
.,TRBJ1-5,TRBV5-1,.,CASSLRGGNQPQHF,TGCGCCAGCAGCTTGCGGGGGGGTAATCAGCCCCAGCATTTT
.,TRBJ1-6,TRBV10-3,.,CAISESKAGVLTPLHF,TGTGCCATCAGTGAGTCGAAGGCAGGGGTCCTAACCCCCCTCCACTTT
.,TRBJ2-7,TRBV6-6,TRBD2,CASSRTLAGEYEQYF,TGTGCCAGCAGCCGCACGCTAGCGGGAGAATACGAGCAGTACTTC
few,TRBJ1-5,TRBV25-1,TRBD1,CAIWYRGDYSNQPQHF,TGTGCCATCTGGTACAGGGGGGATTATAGCAATCAGCCCCAGCATTTT
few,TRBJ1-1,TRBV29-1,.,CSVKDWNTEAFF,TGCAGCGTTAAGGACTGGAACACTGAAGCTTTCTTT
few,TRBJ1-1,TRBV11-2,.,CASSLDRNTEAFF,TGTGCCAGCAGCTTGGACAGAAACACTGAAGCTTTCTTT
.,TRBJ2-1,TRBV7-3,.,CASSLGARRVSSYNEQFF,TGTGCCAGCAGCTTAGGGGCGAGGAGGGTTAGCTCCTACAATGAGCAGTTCTTC
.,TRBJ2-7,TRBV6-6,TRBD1,CASSQTWDSSYEQYF,TGTGCCAGCAGTCAGACCTGGGACAGCTCCTACGAGCAGTACTTC
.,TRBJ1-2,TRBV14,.,CASSLTRVKGLYGYTF,TGTGCCAGCAGCCTAACCAGGGTAAAGGGACTCTATGGCTACACCTTC
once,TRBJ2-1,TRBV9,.,CASSGGGWTDNEQFF,TGTGCCAGCAGCGGAGGTGGGTGGACAGACAATGAGCAGTTCTTC
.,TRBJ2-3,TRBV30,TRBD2,CAWSSLAGARTQYF,TGTGCCTGGAGTTCCTTAGCGGGAGCGCGAACGCAGTATTTT
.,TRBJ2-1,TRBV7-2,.,CASSLSGNEQFF,TGTGCCAGCAGCTTGAGCGGGAATGAGCAGTTCTTC
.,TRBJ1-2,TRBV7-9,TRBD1,CSSSEQGSGYTF,TGTTCCAGCAGTGAACAGGGGAGTGGCTACACCTTC